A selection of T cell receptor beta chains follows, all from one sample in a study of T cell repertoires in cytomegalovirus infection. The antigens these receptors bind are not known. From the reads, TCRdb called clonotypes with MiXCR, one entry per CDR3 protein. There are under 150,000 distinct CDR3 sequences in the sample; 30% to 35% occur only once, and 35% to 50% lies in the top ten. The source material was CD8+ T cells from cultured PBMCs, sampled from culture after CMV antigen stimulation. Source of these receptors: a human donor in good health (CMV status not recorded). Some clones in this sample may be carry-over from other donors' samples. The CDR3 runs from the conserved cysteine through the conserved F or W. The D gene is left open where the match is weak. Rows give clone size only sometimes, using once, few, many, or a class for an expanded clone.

cdr3_aa: CATSDRLAVNTGELFF
cdr3_nt: TGTGCCACCAGTGATCGACTAGCAGTTAACACCGGGGAGCTGTTTTTT
d_call: TRBD2
v_call: TRBV24-1
j_call: TRBJ2-2
clone_size: few

cdr3_aa: CASSQTRQGLIREVNYGYTF
cdr3_nt: TGTGCCAGCAGCCAGACCCGTCAGGGGCTGATTCGGGAGGTTAACTATGGCTACACCTTC
d_call: -
v_call: TRBV7-2
j_call: TRBJ1-2
clone_size: many

cdr3_aa: CASGFAPSVAPGGETQYF
cdr3_nt: TGTGCTAGTGGTTTTGCTCCCAGTGTAGCCCCGGGCGGGGAGACCCAGTACTTC
d_call: -
v_call: TRBV12-5
j_call: TRBJ2-5
clone_size: many

cdr3_aa: CASSIAVAGHRDYGYTF
cdr3_nt: TGTGCCAGTAGTATCGCTGTGGCAGGTCACAGGGACTATGGCTACACCTTC
d_call: -
v_call: TRBV19
j_call: TRBJ1-2
clone_size: few

cdr3_aa: CASSRTGGYYEKLFF
cdr3_nt: TGTGCCAGCAGCCGTACAGGGGGGTATTATGAAAAACTGTTTTTT
d_call: TRBD1
v_call: TRBV12-3/TRBV12-4
j_call: TRBJ1-4
clone_size: few

cdr3_aa: CASSEAIGGTTDTQYF
cdr3_nt: TGTGCCAGCAGTGAAGCGATTGGGGGGACCACAGATACGCAGTATTTT
d_call: -
v_call: TRBV2
j_call: TRBJ2-3
clone_size: once

cdr3_aa: CASAFGGAYEQYF
cdr3_nt: TGTGCCAGCGCTTTCGGGGGGGCCTACGAGCAGTACTTC
d_call: TRBD2
v_call: TRBV19
j_call: TRBJ2-7
clone_size: many

cdr3_aa: CASSFGTYEQYF
cdr3_nt: TGTGCCAGCAGCTTCGGGACCTACGAGCAGTACTTC
d_call: -
v_call: TRBV7-9
j_call: TRBJ2-7
clone_size: -

cdr3_aa: CASSLGTRNTIYF
cdr3_nt: TGTGCCAGCAGCTTGGGGACACGAAACACCATATATTTT
d_call: -
v_call: TRBV7-6
j_call: TRBJ1-3
clone_size: medium-sized

cdr3_aa: CASSLTDWESPLHF
cdr3_nt: TGTGCCAGCAGCTTAACAGACTGGGAATCACCCCTCCACTTT
d_call: -
v_call: TRBV7-2
j_call: TRBJ1-6
clone_size: -